One sample yielded the 10 T cell receptor beta chains listed below, sequenced in a study of blood T cells in healthy people across ages. Next came a second PCR, run for about 6 to 11 cycles, which used a sample-barcoded 5' primer along with a J-beta primer mix. MiXCR, applied by TCRdb to the 5' RACE reads, yields one record per CDR3 protein. This table has more than 1,400,000 distinct CDR3 sequences, roughly 40% appearing once. The sample taken for sequencing was blood. The receptors derive from a young woman in good health.

The chain recombines TRBV27 with TRBJ2-4, with D maybe TRBD2 (5 bases). Germline loops: CDR1 MNHEY, CDR2 SMNVEV (reference sequence). Trimming took 5 bases from V and 7 from J, leaving 21 bases between them. This CDR3 contains 16 residues. The CDR3 nucleotides read TGTGCCAGCAGTAGGCTAGCACCTCCGATAGGGAACATTCAGTACTTC. This sequence encodes CASSRLAPPIGNIQYF.

This clonotype was seen only a few times. The chain has TRBV2 and TRBJ1-2, with D possibly matching TRBD1 (5 bases). The CDR3 sequence is 14 residues long. Trimming removed 6 bases at V and 8 bases at J, with 19 bases between. The germline CDR1 and CDR2 sequences are SNHLY and FYNNEI. The CDR3 reads CASSGGLLLRGYTF. The CDR3 DNA is TGTGCCAGCAGCGGGGGTTTGTTACTGAGAGGCTACACCTTC.

This clonotype came up a few times. This chain links TRBV29-1 with TRBJ2-7; TRBD2 is a possible D gene (7 bases). Looked up from germline, CDR1 is SQVTM and CDR2 is ANQGSEA. Between the trimmed V and J ends, which lost 3 bases and 2 bases, there was a span of 23 bases. The CDR3 contains 17 residues. The CDR3: CSVDGGAMSGGAYEQYF. The CDR3, as DNA: TGCAGCGTTGATGGGGGGGCGATGTCTGGCGGGGCCTACGAGCAGTACTTC.

This clonotype was detected a few times. The genes are TRBV27 and TRBJ2-1, with 7 bases identical to TRBD1. There are 17 residues in the CDR3. The germline gives CDR1 MNHEY, CDR2 SMNVEV (reference sequence). Trimming took 5 bases from V and 0 from J; bases not matched to a gene: 10. In DNA, the CDR3 is TGTGCCAGCAGTCCTATCGCGACAGGGCGCTCCTACAATGAGCAGTTCTTC. Amino acid sequence: CASSPIATGRSYNEQFF.

This sequence joins TRBV29-1 and TRBJ2-3; the match to TRBD2 covers 9 bases. Trimming at V came to 7 bases and at J to 1 base, leaving 3 bases not matched to a gene. CDR1 and CDR2 from the germline V gene are SQVTM and ANQGSEA. The CDR3 is made up of 13 amino acids. CDR3 in DNA: TGCAGCGGGGAGCGGGGGGGCACAGATACGCAGTATTTT. Protein product: CSGERGGTDTQYF.

This clonotype was detected a few times. The CDR3 region is CASSSDRGIHGYTF. Here the CDR3 DNA reads TGCGCCAGCAGCTCCGACAGGGGGATACATGGCTACACCTTC. V and J are TRBV5-1 and TRBJ1-2, with TRBD1 matching over 9 bases. The CDR3 is made up of 14 amino acids. CDR1 and CDR2 (germline): SGHRS, YFSETQ. With 3 bases clipped from V and 6 bases from J, the junction kept 6 bases outside the gene matches.

This clonotype was seen ten or more times. CDR3 in amino acids: CASRSGQGVYEQYF. CDR3 coding DNA: TGCGCCAGCAGGAGCGGACAGGGAGTTTACGAGCAGTACTTC. The J gene is TRBJ2-7, the V gene TRBV5-1, with TRBD1 matching 8 bases. Germline V gene lookup returns CDR1 SGHRS and CDR2 YFSETQ. The CDR3 contains 14 residues. Unmatched junction bases numbered 8, after V lost 5 bases and J lost 4 bases.

This clonotype was counted a few times. The V and J genes are TRBV9 and TRBJ1-5; possible D gene TRBD1, 6 bases. CDR1 is SGDLS, CDR2 YYNGEE, per germline. CDR3 length equals 16 residues. V dropped 4 bases and J dropped 5 bases, with 19 bases sitting between them. The CDR3 loop is CASSPQDRKRYQPQHF. CDR3 sequence (DNA): TGTGCCAGCAGCCCTCAGGACAGAAAAAGATATCAGCCCCAGCATTTT.

The chain links TRBV27 to TRBJ2-7, with D hard to call. The germline V gene has CDR1 MNHEY and CDR2 SMNVEV (reference sequence). CDR3 length: 17 residues. V gave up 0 bases and J gave up 5 bases, with 20 bases separating them. As DNA, the CDR3 is TGTGCCAGCAGTTTATCGTCAGGACGCATGCTTTCCGACGAGCAGTACTTC. Protein: CASSLSSGRMLSDEQYF.

As regards this clonotype: At one end the junction does not follow the germline gene, possibly because of a read error. V gene TRBV6-1 combines with J gene TRBJ2-7; TRBD2 matches at 8 bases. The CDR3 runs 13 residues. Germline V gene lookup returns CDR1 MNHNS and CDR2 SASEGT. CDR3 DNA: TGTGCCGGCAGTGACTTTACTAGCGGCGAGCAGTACTTC. Its translation is CAGSDFTSGEQYF.